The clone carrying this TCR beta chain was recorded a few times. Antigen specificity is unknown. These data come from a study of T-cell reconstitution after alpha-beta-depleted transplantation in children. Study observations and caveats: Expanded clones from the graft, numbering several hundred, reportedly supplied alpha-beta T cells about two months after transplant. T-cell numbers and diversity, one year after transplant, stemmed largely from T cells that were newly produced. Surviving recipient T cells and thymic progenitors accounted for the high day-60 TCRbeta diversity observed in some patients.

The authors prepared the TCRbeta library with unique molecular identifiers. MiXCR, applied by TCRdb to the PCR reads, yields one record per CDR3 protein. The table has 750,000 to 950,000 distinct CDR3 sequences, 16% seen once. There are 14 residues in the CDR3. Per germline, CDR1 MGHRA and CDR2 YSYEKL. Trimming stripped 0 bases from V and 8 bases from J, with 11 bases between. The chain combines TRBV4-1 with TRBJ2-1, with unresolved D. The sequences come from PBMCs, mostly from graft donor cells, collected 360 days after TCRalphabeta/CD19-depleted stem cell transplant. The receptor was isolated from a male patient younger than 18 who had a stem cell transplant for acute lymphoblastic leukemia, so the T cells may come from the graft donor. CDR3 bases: TGCGCCAGCAGCCAAGATCTGACGGCCTATGAGCAGTTCTTC. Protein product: CASSQDLTAYEQFF.